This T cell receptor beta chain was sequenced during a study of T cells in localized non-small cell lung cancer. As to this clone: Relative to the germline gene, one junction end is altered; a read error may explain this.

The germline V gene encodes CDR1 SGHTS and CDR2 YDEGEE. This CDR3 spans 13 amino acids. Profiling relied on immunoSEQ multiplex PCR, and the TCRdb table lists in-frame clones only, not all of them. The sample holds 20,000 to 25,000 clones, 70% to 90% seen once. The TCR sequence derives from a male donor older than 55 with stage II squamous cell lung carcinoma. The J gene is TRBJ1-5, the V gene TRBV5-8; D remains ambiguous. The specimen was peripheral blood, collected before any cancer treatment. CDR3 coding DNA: TGTGCCAGCAGAGGGTCAGGCAATCGGCCCCAGCATTTT. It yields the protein CASRGSGNRPQHF. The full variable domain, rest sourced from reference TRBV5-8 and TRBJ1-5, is EAGVTQSPTHLIKTRGQQATLRCSPISGHTSVYWYQQALGLGLQFLLWYDEGEERNRGNFPPRFSGRQFPNYSSELNVNALELEDSALYLCASRGSGNRPQHFGDGTRLSIL.